The 13 T cell receptor beta chains presented below share a single source sample, sequenced in a study of CD8+CD57+ T cells in acquired aplastic anemia. Using genomic DNA as the template, TCR beta VDJ and CDR3 profiling was carried out. TCRdb passed the reads through MiXCR, listing each CDR3 protein once. The table lists 150,000 to 200,000 distinct CDR3 sequences, around 65% of them singletons. The material sequenced was sorted CD4+, CD8+, or CD8+CD57+ T cells (not recorded which) from PBMCs. These receptors all come from a human donor with severe aplastic anemia or a healthy control (not recorded which).

The rearrangement joins TRBV28 to TRBJ2-1; the match to TRBD2 covers 8 bases. Germline V gene sequence: CDR1 MDHEN, CDR2 SYDVKM. The V and J ends lost 5 bases and 7 bases, in that order; junction bases with no gene match: 10. The CDR3 contains 15 residues. In DNA form, the CDR3 reads TGTGCCAGCAGTATTACAGGTGGCGGGGGGAATGAGCAGTTCTTC. It yields the protein CASSITGGGGNEQFF.

The J gene is TRBJ2-3, the V gene TRBV7-2, with a tentative D call TRBD2 (6 bases). The CDR3 length is 17 residues. CDR1 is SGHTA and CDR2 is FQGNSA in the germline V gene. The ends were cut back, 1 base at V and 8 bases at J, with 22 bases in the middle. The CDR3 DNA reads as TGTGCCAGCAGCTTAGTGCTCGGCGGGGCCCCTTCATCTACGCAGTATTTT. The encoded protein is CASSLVLGGAPSSTQYF. The full variable domain, its missing parts supplied by reference TRBV7-2 and TRBJ2-3, is GAGVSQSPSNKVTEKGKDVELRCDPISGHTALYWYRQSLGQGLEFLIYFQGNSAPDKSGLPSDRFSAERTGGSVSTLTIQRTQQEDSAVYLCASSLVLGGAPSSTQYFGPGTRLTVL.

This clonotype showed up just a few times. CDR3 sequence: CASSPPVRDIYGYTF. The DNA for the CDR3 is TGTGCCAGCTCACCACCGGTCCGGGACATATATGGCTACACCTTC. The rearrangement uses TRBV18 and TRBJ1-2; the D gene is possibly TRBD1 (6 bases). Trimming removed 0 bases from V and 5 bases from J, with 13 bases in between. The CDR3 is 15 amino acids. The germline gives CDR1 KGHSH, CDR2 LQKENI.

This chain links TRBV19 with TRBJ2-7; D is perhaps TRBD1 or TRBD2 (5 bases each). Trimming cost V 1 base and J 3 bases, with 13 bases left between them. The length of the CDR3 is 15 residues. The germline gives CDR1 LNHDA, CDR2 SQIVND (reference sequence). The DNA for the CDR3 is TGTGCCAGTAGTATAGCTGGGACCCCCATCTACGAGCAGTACTTC. Its protein is CASSIAGTPIYEQYF.

This chain joins TRBV19 and TRBJ2-7; D gene uncertain. CDR3 length equals 14 residues. Trimming removed 5 bases from V and 3 bases from J, with 14 bases in between. CDR1 is LNHDA and CDR2 is SQIVND in the germline V gene (reference sequence). CDR3 coding DNA: TGTGCCAGTAGTCCCTCGACATATTACTACGAGCAGTACTTC. Encoded protein: CASSPSTYYYEQYF.

J is TRBJ2-3 and V is TRBV29-1; D possibly corresponds to TRBD1 (6 bases). Germline V lookup: CDR1 SQVTM, CDR2 ANQGSEA. The CDR3 spans 14 residues. Deletions cut 5 bases from V and 2 bases from J, with 14 bases between. The CDR3 DNA follows: TGCAGCGTTAAACAGGGACCCACCACAGATACGCAGTATTTT. Translated, it gives CSVKQGPTTDTQYF.

The chain is built from TRBV29-1 and TRBJ2-3, with 9 positions matching TRBD2. Trimming at V came to 4 bases and at J to 4 bases, leaving 9 bases not matched to a gene. The CDR3 contains 15 residues. Germline CDR1 reads SQVTM; CDR2 reads ANQGSEA. Written as DNA, the CDR3 is TGCAGCGTTGGATCCGGGACTAGCTTTGCAGATACGCAGTATTTT. Its protein product is CSVGSGTSFADTQYF.

The chain carries TRBV10-2 and TRBJ2-7; D gene ambiguous. Trimming took 2 bases from V and 2 from J, leaving 13 bases between them. The CDR3 has 15 amino acids. Germline-derived CDR1 and CDR2 are WSHSY and SAAADI. This CDR3 is CASSEGVAGPYEQYF. The CDR3 DNA sequence: TGCGCCAGCAGTGAGGGGGTGGCAGGTCCCTACGAGCAGTACTTC.

The chain recombines TRBV7-9 with TRBJ2-3; 8 nucleotides align to TRBD2. Looked up from germline, CDR1 is SEHNR and CDR2 is FQNEAQ (reference sequence). V shed 8 bases, J shed 1 base, and the junction held 2 bases outside the gene matches. The CDR3 is 13 amino acids. CDR3 DNA: TGTGCCAGCGTCGGGGGGGGCACAGATACGCAGTATTTT. Translated: CASVGGGTDTQYF.

In this sample, this clonotype turned up a few times. V gene TRBV28 combines with J gene TRBJ1-4; D unresolved. The germline CDR1 and CDR2 sequences are MDHEN and SYDVKM. V was shortened by 4 bases and J by 14 bases, with 17 bases between the two germline ends. The CDR3 is 13 residues long. The CDR3 here is CASSSDYSRTLFF. CDR3 coding DNA: TGTGCCAGCAGTTCCGACTACAGCCGAACTCTGTTTTTT. The whole variable domain, remainder taken from reference TRBV28 and TRBJ1-4, is DVKVTQSSRYLVKRTGEKVFLECVQDMDHENMFWYRQDPGLGLRLIYFSYDVKMKEKGDIPEGYSVSREKKERFSLILESASTNQTSMYLCASSSDYSRTLFFGSGTQLSVL.

The chain joins TRBV11-2 to TRBJ1-1, with 9 bases lining up with TRBD1. The germline CDR1 and CDR2 sequences are SGHAT and FQNNGV. V lost 4 bases and J lost 2; bases outside the gene matches: 5. The CDR3 has 15 residues. The CDR3 protein is CASSSTTGGNTEAFF. In nucleotides, the CDR3 is TGTGCCAGCAGCTCTACGACAGGGGGAAACACTGAAGCTTTCTTT.

This clonotype was observed a few times. The chain recombines TRBV19 with TRBJ2-7, with D tentatively TRBD1 (5 bases). Trimming removed 3 bases at V and 4 bases at J, with 13 bases between. Germline loops: CDR1 LNHDA, CDR2 SQIVND (reference sequence). The CDR3 sequence is 14 residues long. The CDR3 coding sequence is TGTGCCAGTAGTATTCAGGGAACCATTTACGAGCAGTACTTC. This codes for CASSIQGTIYEQYF.

The chain couples TRBV6-4 to TRBJ2-7; 8 nucleotides align to TRBD1. J gave up 1 base and V 7 bases, and 6 bases lay outside the gene matches. Germline loops: CDR1 MRHNA, CDR2 SNTAGT. This CDR3 comprises 14 residues. The CDR3 protein is CASKQTGVSYEQYF. CDR3 bases: TGTGCCAGCAAGCAGACAGGGGTTTCCTACGAGCAGTACTTC.